This T cell receptor (beta chain) was documented in a study of blood T cell repertoires in COVID-19. The wider study: Sample material is recorded as cDNA or gDNA derived from T cells, B-cell-depleted T cells, or PBMCs.

The method was immunoSEQ multiplex PCR; TCRdb's version includes in-frame clones alone and lacks a portion of them. Of roughly 220,000 clones in the sample, approximately 90% are singletons; the top ten hold roughly 5.7%. This clone was counted a single time. CDR3 length equals 14 residues. CDR1 is MNHEY and CDR2 is SVGEGT in the germline V gene. V was pared by 5 bases and J by 6 bases, with 9 bases of the junction left unmatched. The material sequenced was peripheral blood. The sequence was collected from a man aged 80 or over with acute or convalescent COVID-19. The V and J genes are TRBV6-2 or TRBV6-3 and TRBJ1-1, with 7 positions matching TRBD1. CDR3 coding DNA: TGTGCCAGCAGTACCCGACAGGGTAGGGCTGAAGCTTTCTTT. Protein: CASSTRQGRAEAFF.